This TCR beta chain was obtained from a study of blood T cell repertoires in COVID-19. TCRdb's copy holds only in-frame clones and misses some; the assay was immunoSEQ multiplex PCR. The top ten clones hold approximately 10% of a sample with about 280,000 clones, almost 90% of them seen once. Trimming left V 5 bases short and J 3 bases short, with 6 bases between. Germline assignment: CDR1 SEHNR and CDR2 FQNEAQ (reference sequence). CDR3 length equals 12 residues. The source is a woman younger than 45 with COVID-19, enrolled during active disease. Specimen: peripheral blood. The chain combines TRBV7-9 with TRBJ2-3, with D maybe TRBD1 (5 bases). CDR3 DNA sequence: TGTGCCAGCAGCCCAGGGACAGATACGCAGTATTTT. Its translation: CASSPGTDTQYF.